This entry lists 21 T cell receptor beta chains sequenced from one sample in a study of breast tumors, draining lymph nodes, adjacent tissues. From the multiplex PCR reads, TCRdb called clonotypes with MiXCR, one entry per CDR3 protein. Among about 270,000 distinct CDR3 sequences listed, around 30% were seen once. Breast cancer patients provided tissue from their axillary draining lymph nodes. Material for sequencing was axillary lymph node tissue. The source is a female donor with breast cancer. Some clones in this sample may be carry-over from other donors' samples.

With regard to this clonotype: The conserved closing phenylalanine or tryptophan is absent in this CDR3, likely reflecting a read error. The limits of the CDR3 on the DNA are not certain, so only TCRdb's listed CDR3 is given. The chain joins TRBV24-1 to TRBJ1-4; the DNA was not used to check the table's D call, TRBD1. Germline V gives CDR1 KGHDR, CDR2 SFDVKD. A total of 10 residues make up the CDR3, ends included. Here the CDR3 reads CATSDLTTGV.

The chain combines TRBV6-1 with TRBJ2-1; a weak D match, TRBD2 (6 bases). Germline V CDR1 and CDR2: MNHNS, SASEGT. This CDR3 comprises 16 residues. V lost 5 bases and J lost 7, with 21 bases in between. The CDR3: CASSRPGTGEVNEQFF. The CDR3 DNA follows: TGTGCCAGCAGTCGACCCGGGACTGGCGAGGTAAATGAGCAGTTCTTC.

This clonotype was seen many times. The chain recombines TRBV12-5 with TRBJ2-1, with 8 nucleotides matching TRBD2. Unmatched junction bases numbered 5, after V lost 6 bases and J lost 7 bases. Germline lookup yields CDR1 LGHNT and CDR2 FRNRAP. This CDR3 contains 13 residues. CDR3 loop: CASGHGTSNEQFF. The CDR3 region has the DNA TGTGCTAGTGGCCACGGGACTAGTAATGAGCAGTTCTTC.

This clonotype was seen repeatedly, ten times or more. This chain connects TRBV12-3 or TRBV12-4 to TRBJ2-3; TRBD2 is a possible D gene (6 bases). Trimming pared 1 base from V and 4 bases from J, leaving 9 bases between. This CDR3 region has 14 residues. Here the CDR3 reads CASSLGREPDTQYF. The DNA of the CDR3 is TGTGCCAGCAGTTTAGGACGGGAGCCAGATACGCAGTATTTT.

This clonotype was observed at least ten times. This may arise from a read error, as a much more abundant clone is one base away. V is TRBV10-3 and J is TRBJ2-6; TRBD1 is a possible D gene (5 bases). CDR1 is ENHRY, CDR2 SYGVKD, per germline. This CDR3 comprises 12 residues. The CDR3 nucleotides are TGTGCCACCTTCTCTGGGGCCAGCGTCCTGACTTTC. It translates to CATFSGASVLTF.

This clonotype was found a few times. The genes are TRBV30 and TRBJ1-2; no definite D call. V was shortened by 0 bases and J by 1 base, with 9 bases between the two germline ends. Germline CDR1 GTSNPN, CDR2 SVGIG (reference sequence). The length of the CDR3 is 14 residues. The DNA for the CDR3 is TGTGCCTGGAGTGTTAACAGTATTAACTATGGCTACACCTTC. It specifies CAWSVNSINYGYTF.

Comments on this clonotype: A much larger clone lies a single base off, so this may be a read error. The rearrangement links TRBV5-1 to TRBJ2-1; 9 positions match TRBD2. V shed 5 bases, J shed 6 bases, and the junction held 12 bases outside the gene matches. The CDR3 is 16 amino acids. The germline V gene encodes CDR1 SGHRS and CDR2 YFSETQ. The chain's CDR3 is CASRVSSGEGSNEQFF. CDR3 nucleotide sequence: TGCGCCAGCAGGGTCTCTAGCGGGGAGGGCTCCAATGAGCAGTTCTTC.

Regarding this clonotype: This CDR3 is missing its conserved last phenylalanine or tryptophan, likely due to a read error. The chain uses TRBV19 and TRBJ2-5; 8 bases align to TRBD1. The length of the CDR3 is 16 residues. The germline gives CDR1 LNHDA, CDR2 SQIVND (reference sequence). Trimming took 2 bases from V and 4 from J; bases not matched to a gene: 9. The CDR3: CASSISDRGPPETQYP. The CDR3, as DNA: TGTGCCAGTAGTATATCCGACAGGGGCCCCCCAGAGACCCAGTACCCC.

This clonotype has ten or more counts. This chain joins TRBV2 and TRBJ2-7, with 10 bases that match TRBD1. This CDR3 is built from 14 residues. After removal of 6 bases from V and 4 bases from J, the junction contained 6 bases not matched to a gene. Germline V CDR1 and CDR2: SNHLY, FYNNEI. The CDR3 here is CASSLRDRGYEQYF. CDR3 coding DNA: TGTGCCAGCAGCCTCCGGGACAGGGGTTACGAGCAGTACTTC.

The chain has TRBV6-6 and TRBJ2-2, with 7 positions matching TRBD1. The V gene's germline CDR1 is MNHNY and CDR2 SVGAGI (reference sequence). The CDR3 spans 14 residues. The trim removed 7 bases at V and 5 bases at J, leaving 7 bases unmatched. The CDR3 reads CASTQGMWTGELFF. As DNA, the CDR3 is TGTGCCAGCACACAGGGGATGTGGACCGGGGAGCTGTTTTTT.

This clonotype was recorded a few times. The chain links TRBV30 to TRBJ2-5; the D is unclear. The V gene's germline CDR1 is GTSNPN and CDR2 SVGIG (reference sequence). CDR3 length equals 13 residues. V lost 0 bases to trimming and J lost 3 bases, with 8 bases between them. The CDR3, as DNA: TGTGCCTGGAGTGTCTGGCAGAAAGAGACCCAGTACTTC. This codes for CAWSVWQKETQYF.

CDR3 sequence: CASSDDRRYNSPLHF. CDR3 DNA sequence: TGTGCCAGCAGTGATGATCGGCGCTATAATTCACCCCTCCACTTT. The chain links TRBV25-1 to TRBJ1-6, with D uncertain. CDR3 length equals 15 residues. V was trimmed by 3 bases and J by 3 bases, leaving 9 bases between them. Germline V lookup: CDR1 MGHDK, CDR2 SYGVNS.

This clonotype was seen a few times. J is TRBJ2-1 and V is TRBV11-3; D assignment may be TRBD1 or TRBD2 (5 bases each). The germline CDR1 and CDR2 sequences are SGHNT and YENEEA. The CDR3 length is 15 residues. The V and J ends lost 6 bases and 2 bases respectively, with 14 bases between them. CDR3 DNA sequence: TGTGCCAGCAGTTTTTGGGGGAACCCCTACAATGAGCAGTTCTTC. Translated: CASSFWGNPYNEQFF.

The chain has TRBV29-1 and TRBJ1-4; possibly TRBD1 for D (6 bases). CDR3 size: 13 residues. The germline CDR1 and CDR2 sequences are SQVTM and ANQGSEA. Trimming took off 8 bases at V and 8 bases at J, with 18 bases between the two ends. Written as DNA, the CDR3 is TGCAGCTCAGGGAATGGGGGCCTCGAAAAACTGTTTTTT. Translated: CSSGNGGLEKLFF.

This clonotype was seen many times. This chain links TRBV28 with TRBJ1-6; D call uncertain. Germline values: CDR1 MDHEN, CDR2 SYDVKM. Trimming removed 5 bases at V and 7 bases at J, with 9 bases between. CDR3 length equals 13 residues. The CDR3 nucleotides are TGTGCCAGCAGTCCCCAACTCAATTCACCCCTCCACTTT. Translating it yields CASSPQLNSPLHF. Filled out from reference TRBV28 and TRBJ1-6, the complete variable domain reads DVKVTQSSRYLVKRTGEKVFLECVQDMDHENMFWYRQDPGLGLRLIYFSYDVKMKEKGDIPEGYSVSREKKERFSLILESASTNQTSMYLCASSPQLNSPLHFGNGTRLTVT.

Of note for this clonotype: The CDR3 does not end in the conserved phenylalanine or tryptophan, so this is likely a read error. This chain uses TRBV12-3 or TRBV12-4 with TRBJ1-5; D unclear. CDR3 length equals 15 residues. V lost 5 bases and J lost 4, with 15 bases in between. The CDR3 here is CASSPGLWGNQPQHV. The CDR3 region has the DNA TGTGCCAGCAGTCCGGGGTTGTGGGGTAATCAGCCCCAGCATGTT.

As for this clonotype: The conserved closing phenylalanine or tryptophan is absent in this CDR3, likely reflecting a read error. The DNA is omitted, as the CDR3 cannot be located on it reliably, and the CDR3 follows TCRdb's listing. The chain recombines TRBV7-9 with TRBJ2-1; the table's D call, TRBD2, has no DNA check behind it. The CDR3 is 13 amino acids long, termini counted. Per the germline V gene, CDR1 is SEHNR and CDR2 is FQNEAQ (reference sequence). This CDR3 is CASSATAQEERYS.

This clonotype was seen many times. CDR3 DNA: TGCAGTGCTAAGGACAGCCAGTATCAGCCCCAGCATTTT. It yields the protein CSAKDSQYQPQHF. V gene TRBV20-1 combines with J gene TRBJ1-5; maybe TRBD1 (6 bases). V was cut by 4 bases and J by 5 bases, with 12 bases left in between. CDR1 and CDR2 from the germline V gene are DFQATT and SNEGSKA (reference sequence). CDR3 length: 13 residues.

J is TRBJ2-3 and V is TRBV6-5; 9 positions match TRBD2. Germline V CDR1 and CDR2: MNHEY, SVGAGI. V was clipped by 5 bases and J by 0 bases; unmatched bases: 9. This CDR3 spans 17 amino acids. CDR3 bases: TGTGCCAGCAGTCACGATCCTAGCGGGATAAGCACAGATACGCAGTATTTT. Its protein product is CASSHDPSGISTDTQYF.

This clonotype was recorded a few times. The chain employs TRBV20-1 and TRBJ2-5; D might be TRBD1 or TRBD2, each matching 5 bases. Trimming took 2 bases from V and 1 from J, leaving 17 bases between them. The CDR3 sequence is 16 residues long. The germline gives CDR1 DFQATT, CDR2 SNEGSKA (reference sequence). The CDR3 nucleotides read TGCAGTGCTAGAAATGAGGTCAGGGAGCCCCAAGAGACCCAGTACTTC. Protein sequence: CSARNEVREPQETQYF.

In its sample, this clonotype was seen many times. The J gene is TRBJ2-5, the V gene TRBV29-1; D ambiguous. The CDR3 sequence is 10 residues long. The V gene lost 3 bases and the J gene lost 3 bases, with 2 bases spanning the gap. CDR1 SQVTM and CDR2 ANQGSEA come from the germline V gene. The CDR3 DNA sequence: TGCAGCGTTGATGAAGAGACCCAGTACTTC. This sequence encodes CSVDEETQYF.